Below, 18 T cell receptor beta chains from the same sample are listed, as sequenced in a study of T cell repertoires in cytomegalovirus infection. TCRdb used MiXCR to reprocess the reads, holding one entry per CDR3 protein. The sample consists of roughly 640,000 distinct CDR3 sequences, 24% of them appearing once. The sample comprised CD8+ T cells from PBMCs. Receptors were obtained from a human donor in good health (CMV status not recorded). Some clones in this sample may be carry-over from other donors' samples.

The chain uses TRBV28 and TRBJ2-7; D might be TRBD1 or TRBD2, each matching 7 bases. This CDR3 has 13 amino acids. Trimming removed 5 bases at V and 5 bases at J, with 13 bases between. Looked up from germline, CDR1 is MDHEN and CDR2 is SYDVKM. CDR3 in DNA: TGTGCCAGCAGTCGACAGGGAGGGAACGAGCAGTACGTC. Encoded protein: CASSRQGGNEQYV.

The chain links TRBV11-2 to TRBJ2-2, with 13 positions matching TRBD2. This CDR3 is built from 18 residues. The J segment lost 1 base and the V segment lost 5 bases, leaving 7 bases of the junction unmatched. The germline gives CDR1 SGHAT, CDR2 FQNNGV. CDR3 coding DNA: TGTGCCAGCAGCCATTGGGGACTAGCGGGGAAGAACACCGGGGAGCTGTTTTTT. Translating gives CASSHWGLAGKNTGELFF.

At least ten counts were recorded for this clonotype. The J gene is TRBJ2-5, the V gene TRBV7-9, with 7 bases fitting TRBD1. The germline gives CDR1 SEHNR, CDR2 FQNEAQ (reference sequence). The CDR3 consists of 15 residues. Trimming removed 4 bases from V and 2 bases from J; junction bases left unmatched: 7. This chain's CDR3 is CASSYPQGLQETQYF. For the CDR3, the DNA is TGTGCCAGCAGCTATCCACAGGGGTTACAAGAGACCCAGTACTTC.

This clonotype was counted at least ten times. The chain carries TRBV7-9 and TRBJ2-2; a weak D match, TRBD1 (6 bases). CDR1 SEHNR and CDR2 FQNEAQ come from the germline V gene (reference sequence). This CDR3 contains 14 residues. The V gene lost 5 bases and the J gene lost 6 bases, with 13 bases spanning the gap. The DNA of the CDR3 is TGTGCCAGCAGCGCGCCAGGGGTGCCCGGGGAGCTGTTTTTT. Translated, it gives CASSAPGVPGELFF.

V usage is TRBV7-9 and J usage is TRBJ2-7; D assignment may be TRBD1 or TRBD2 (5 bases each). The V gene's germline CDR1 is SEHNR and CDR2 FQNEAQ (reference sequence). The germline V and J ends were trimmed by 5 bases and 4 bases, with 18 bases remaining between them. This CDR3 is built from 15 residues. This CDR3 is CASSPWDQVWYEQYF. In DNA, the CDR3 is TGTGCCAGCAGCCCGTGGGACCAGGTATGGTACGAGCAGTACTTC.

This clonotype appeared many times. The CDR3 DNA reads TGTGCCAGCAGCCCGCAGGGGTGGGAGAGCTCCTACAATGAGCAGTTCTTC. It is translated as CASSPQGWESSYNEQFF. The chain recombines TRBV7-9 with TRBJ2-1; TRBD1 is a possible D gene (6 bases). The CDR3 spans 17 residues. Germline loops: CDR1 SEHNR, CDR2 FQNEAQ (reference sequence). The V end was cut by 5 bases, the J end by 0 bases, with 17 bases between.

The CDR3 bases are TGTGCCAGCAGCGGCGGGACTAGCGGGGGAGTCTACGAGCAGTACGTC. This encodes CASSGGTSGGVYEQYV. The chain joins TRBV7-9 to TRBJ2-7; 14 bases fit TRBD2. This CDR3 has 16 amino acids. Germline V lookup: CDR1 SEHNR, CDR2 FQNEAQ (reference sequence). Germline trimming cut 5 bases from V and 3 bases from J; bases unmatched to any gene: 6.

A remark on this clonotype: A much larger clone is a single base away; this may be a read error. The genes are TRBV6-1 and TRBJ2-1; 9 nucleotides line up with TRBD1. The length of the CDR3 is 11 residues. Per germline, CDR1 MNHNS and CDR2 SASEGT. This chain's CDR3 is CANSPDRGLFF. CDR3 coding DNA: TGTGCCAACAGTCCGGACAGGGGCCTGTTCTTC.

The chain joins TRBV4-3 to TRBJ2-1; no firm D call. Germline V lookup: CDR1 LGHNA, CDR2 YSLEER. The CDR3 contains 14 residues. Trimming pared 6 bases from V and 0 bases from J, leaving 9 bases between. This CDR3 is CASRKTSSYNEQFF. The CDR3, as DNA: TGCGCCAGCAGGAAGACTTCCTCCTACAATGAGCAGTTCTTC.

This clonotype was found a few times. The rearrangement links TRBV29-1 to TRBJ1-2; D gene unclear. Trimming cost V 3 bases and J 5 bases, with 13 bases left between them. In germline, CDR1 is SQVTM, CDR2 ANQGSEA. The CDR3 consists of 13 residues. The CDR3 DNA is TGCAGCGTTGACGGCTCGGAGAATTATGGCTACACCTTC. It is translated as CSVDGSENYGYTF.

This clonotype turned up a few times. The chain joins TRBV11-2 to TRBJ2-7; the match to TRBD1 covers 10 bases. The CDR3 is made up of 15 amino acids. Unmatched junction bases numbered 10, after V lost 4 bases and J lost 7 bases. CDR1 and CDR2 from the germline V gene are SGHAT and FQNNGV. This CDR3 reads CASSWARQGADEQYV. The DNA of the CDR3 is TGTGCCAGCAGCTGGGCCCGACAGGGGGCGGATGAGCAGTACGTC.

The chain has TRBV4-3 and TRBJ1-3; D uncertain. Germline CDR1 is LGHNA and CDR2 is YSLEER. V gave up 1 base and J gave up 2 bases, with 9 bases separating them. This CDR3 is built from 15 residues. The CDR3 DNA sequence: TGCGCCAGCAGCCAAGGGAAGGGTCCTGGAAACACCATATATTTT. Translating gives CASSQGKGPGNTIYF.

This clonotype was recorded many times. The rearrangement uses TRBV7-2 and TRBJ1-2; 7 nucleotides agree with TRBD1. V shed 1 base and J 0 bases; nucleotides not matched to a gene: 8. Looked up from germline, CDR1 is SGHTA and CDR2 is FQGNSA. CDR3 length equals 17 residues. For the CDR3, the DNA is TGTGCCAGCAGCTTAGACAGGGGCCATGCTACTAACTATGGCTACACCTTC. Protein sequence: CASSLDRGHATNYGYTF.

CDR3 sequence (DNA): TGTGCCAGCAGACCTCTAGCGGTGTTATCCTACGAGCAGTACGTC. Protein product: CASRPLAVLSYEQYV. The rearrangement joins TRBV6-2 or TRBV6-3 to TRBJ2-7; 7 bases match TRBD2. V was clipped by 6 bases and J by 1 base; unmatched bases: 9. The germline V gene has CDR1 MNHEY and CDR2 SVGEGT. The CDR3 length is 15 residues.

The chain has TRBV29-1 and TRBJ2-1, with unresolved D. Trimming removed 8 bases from V and 1 base from J, with 12 bases in between. The CDR3 totals 13 residues. The germline gives CDR1 SQVTM, CDR2 ANQGSEA. CDR3 residues: CSSVGRSYNEQFF. CDR3 nucleotide sequence: TGCAGCTCTGTAGGTCGGTCCTACAATGAGCAGTTCTTC.

The J gene is TRBJ2-1, the V gene TRBV20-1; the D is unclear. V was pared by 5 bases and J by 7 bases, with 9 bases between. The V gene's germline CDR1 is DFQATT and CDR2 SNEGSKA (reference sequence). CDR3 length equals 11 residues. CDR3 loop: CSAEDGNEQFF. CDR3 nucleotide sequence: TGCAGTGCTGAGGACGGGAATGAGCAGTTCTTC.

CDR3 region: CASSLIHLKLNTEAFF. CDR3 bases: TGTGCCAGCAGCCTCATCCATCTCAAACTGAACACTGAAGCTTTCTTT. This rearrangement joins TRBV6-2 or TRBV6-3 to TRBJ1-1; no clear D. The germline CDR1 and CDR2 sequences are MNHEY and SVGEGT. The CDR3 contains 16 residues. Trimming removed 6 bases from V and 0 bases from J, with 17 bases in between.

Only a few counts were recorded for this clonotype. V and J are TRBV4-1 and TRBJ1-1; no definite D call. The CDR3 has 15 amino acids. Trimming took 4 bases from V and 0 from J, leaving 12 bases between them. Germline values: CDR1 MGHRA, CDR2 YSYEKL. The CDR3 DNA reads TGCGCCAGCAGCCCCCGGGAAGTCATGAACACTGAAGCTTTCTTT. Encoded protein: CASSPREVMNTEAFF.